The clone carrying this TCR beta chain was observed a single time. What it binds is unknown. The primer mix had 60 Vbeta and 13 Jbeta primers. Sequenced by immunoSEQ multiplex PCR; TCRdb stores in-frame clones only, minus some. Among roughly 97,000 clones, almost 80% were seen once, and the ten largest hold 5.8%. This sample was included in a study of cytomegalovirus exposure and HLA in healthy donors. The wider study: When just under 400 donors were genotyped, about 81% of them were found to fall in the Caucasian-associated ancestry cluster. Broader study findings: Approximately 160 TCR beta chains were listed as cytomegalovirus-associated. For most TCR beta V segments, an earlier analysis put the productive rate at about 87% or about 30% of the time. Reports indicate that TCR beta sequences accurately predicted the HLA-A and HLA-B alleles of most subjects.

This CDR3 spans 18 amino acids. Germline V gene sequence: CDR1 MGHRA, CDR2 YSYEKL. V lost 0 bases, J lost 6 bases, and 11 bases stayed unmatched. This clonotype was sampled from a man in his 60s in good health and CMV-seropositive. Sequencing was performed on PBMCs. The chain uses TRBV4-1 and TRBJ2-5; 12 bases are shared with TRBD2. The CDR3 reads CASSQDLAGGSRGKTQYF. CDR3 sequence (DNA): TGCGCCAGCAGCCAAGATCTAGCGGGGGGGTCCCGAGGCAAGACCCAGTACTTC.